The 25 T cell receptor beta chains given below trace back to one sample, sequenced in a study of molecular identifiers for immune sequencing clone quantification. TCRdb fed the PCR reads into MiXCR, producing one record per CDR3 protein. In the table there are 550,000 to 750,000 distinct CDR3 sequences, just under 20% of which are singletons. The sample consisted of naive CD8+ T cells from blood, with Jurkat cell RNA spiked in. The subset is: FACS-sorted CD8+CD4-CCR7+CD45RA+ naive T cells. The receptor set was obtained from a human donor in good health. Some libraries in this study had Jurkat cell RNA spiked in.

This clonotype has just a few counts. The V and J genes are TRBV3-1 and TRBJ1-1; TRBD1 matches at 11 bases. Germline-derived CDR1 and CDR2 are LGHDT and YNNKEL (reference sequence). The CDR3 has 15 amino acids. The V segment lost 3 bases and the J segment 4 bases; nucleotides outside the gene matches: 4. The CDR3 region has the DNA TGTGCCAGCAGCCACCCGGGACAGGGGGGCACTGAAGCTTTCTTT. As protein: CASSHPGQGGTEAFF.

This clonotype was counted many times. The chain uses TRBV6-2 or TRBV6-3 and TRBJ1-6; D remains ambiguous. The CDR3 contains 12 residues. The ends were cut back, 2 bases at V and 10 bases at J, with 6 bases in the middle. Germline V CDR1 and CDR2: MNHEY, SVGEGT. The CDR3, as DNA: TGTGCCAGCAGTTACCTCGCATCACCCCTCCACTTT. Translated, it gives CASSYLASPLHF.

This clonotype was observed at least ten times. The chain employs TRBV30 and TRBJ2-7; TRBD2 matches at 7 bases. J was trimmed by 5 bases and V by 3 bases; bases with no gene match: 7. The germline V gene encodes CDR1 GTSNPN and CDR2 SVGIG (reference sequence). This CDR3 has 13 residues. CDR3 nucleotides: TGTGCCTGGAGGCCTGCGGGAGAAAACGAGCAGTACTTC. It encodes CAWRPAGENEQYF.

Many counts were recorded for this clonotype. The chain employs TRBV7-9 and TRBJ2-2; weak D call: TRBD1 (6 bases). Germline assignment: CDR1 SEHNR and CDR2 FQNEAQ (reference sequence). The V and J ends lost 2 bases and 4 bases respectively, with 8 bases between them. The CDR3 has 14 residues. The CDR3 here is CASSLTGSTGELFF. Written as DNA, the CDR3 is TGTGCCAGCAGCTTAACAGGGAGCACCGGGGAGCTGTTTTTT.

Ten or more counts support this clonotype. V and J are TRBV7-6 and TRBJ2-3; the D gene is possibly TRBD1 (5 bases). Germline V gene sequence: CDR1 SGHVS, CDR2 FNYEAQ. Trimming took 3 bases from V and 0 from J, leaving 16 bases between them. CDR3 length: 17 residues. The CDR3 spells CASSFMTAETSTDTQYF. CDR3 DNA: TGTGCCAGCAGCTTTATGACAGCCGAGACTAGCACAGATACGCAGTATTTT.

The V call is TRBV20-1, the J call TRBJ2-7, with 10 bases matching TRBD2. The length of the CDR3 is 15 residues. V was clipped by 3 bases and J by 1 base; unmatched bases: 6. Germline V gene data show CDR1 as DFQATT and CDR2 as SNEGSKA (reference sequence). The CDR3 protein is CSARELAGRSYEQYF. The CDR3 DNA is TGCAGTGCTAGGGAACTAGCGGGACGTTCCTACGAGCAGTACTTC.

The table lists this clonotype with many counts. The V and J genes are TRBV4-1 and TRBJ2-3; 14 bases fit TRBD2. Germline CDR1 and CDR2: MGHRA and YSYEKL. The CDR3 contains 16 residues. The V gene end was trimmed by 2 bases and the J gene end by 7 bases; junction bases not matched to a gene: 5. CDR3 in DNA: TGCGCCAGCAGCCAAACGGGACTAGCGGGGGAATATACGCAGTATTTT. Amino acid sequence: CASSQTGLAGEYTQYF.

Notes on this clonotype: Mismatch with germline at one junction end may stem from a read error. The V and J genes are TRBV4-3 and TRBJ1-2; no definite D call. The CDR3 length is 15 residues. In germline, CDR1 is LGHNA, CDR2 YSLEER. CDR3 sequence (DNA): TGCGCCAGCAGTCAAGATGCGAGCTGGACCTATGGCTACACCTTC. This sequence encodes CASSQDASWTYGYTF.

About this clonotype: This could be a read error, since a much larger clone is one nucleotide away. The gene calls are TRBV6-5 and TRBJ2-3, with no clear D. Germline lookup yields CDR1 MNHEY and CDR2 SVGAGI. V gave up 4 bases and J gave up 3 bases, with 17 bases separating them. This CDR3 has 16 residues. The CDR3 nucleotides are TGTGCCAGCAGTTGCAGTCGGACGGTGGGGACAGATACGCAGTATTTT. This encodes CASSCSRTVGTDTQYF.

This clonotype appeared many times. The chain has TRBV4-3 and TRBJ1-5; unclear D gene. Germline V gene lookup returns CDR1 LGHNA and CDR2 YSLEER. V dropped 0 bases and J dropped 3 bases, with 6 bases sitting between them. This CDR3 region has 14 residues. CDR3 sequence: CASSQDYANQPQHF. In DNA form, the CDR3 reads TGCGCCAGCAGCCAAGACTACGCCAATCAGCCCCAGCATTTT.

The J gene is TRBJ2-7, the V gene TRBV9; tentatively, D is TRBD2 (6 bases). V was clipped by 0 bases and J by 2 bases, with 9 bases between them. CDR1 SGDLS and CDR2 YYNGEE come from the germline V gene. This CDR3 region has 14 residues. CDR3 bases: TGTGCCAGCAGCGTAGGCCCGGGGGCCTACGAGCAGTACTTC. Translating gives CASSVGPGAYEQYF.

This clonotype was seen at least ten times. The CDR3 sequence: CSVEVGEYTEAFF. For the CDR3, the DNA is TGCAGCGTTGAAGTGGGAGAGTACACTGAAGCTTTCTTT. The V and J genes are TRBV29-1 and TRBJ1-1, with unresolved D. V shed 1 base and J shed 3 bases, with 9 bases lying between them. Germline V gives CDR1 SQVTM, CDR2 ANQGSEA. This CDR3 has 13 amino acids.

This clonotype has only a few counts. The V call is TRBV6-2 or TRBV6-3, the J call TRBJ2-1, with D possibly matching TRBD2 (5 bases). Trimming stripped 5 bases from V and 8 bases from J, with 22 bases between. The CDR3 loop spans 16 amino acids. CDR1 and CDR2 (germline): MNHEY, SVGEGT. CDR3 sequence (DNA): TGTGCCAGCAGTACCCTCGGGTACGGGGATCGAGATGAGCAGTTCTTC. Encoded protein: CASSTLGYGDRDEQFF.

The sample holds one count of this clonotype. This chain links TRBV13 with TRBJ2-7; 7 bases are a match to TRBD1. The CDR3 has 16 amino acids. CDR1 is PRHDT and CDR2 is FYEKMQ in the germline V gene (reference sequence). Germline trimming cut 1 base from V and 3 bases from J; bases unmatched to any gene: 9. CDR3 loop: CASSLEGAGSFYEQYF. The CDR3 DNA follows: TGTGCCAGCAGCTTAGAGGGGGCCGGCAGCTTCTACGAGCAGTACTTC.

This clonotype has a handful of counts. This rearrangement joins TRBV28 to TRBJ2-1; D is ambiguous. V dropped 7 bases and J dropped 0 bases, with 10 bases sitting between them. The CDR3 totals 14 residues. Germline-derived CDR1 and CDR2 are MDHEN and SYDVKM. CDR3 in DNA: TGTGCCAGCATCCGACACAGCTCCTACAATGAGCAGTTCTTC. Its translation is CASIRHSSYNEQFF.

The DNA of the CDR3 is TGTGCCAGCAGTTTAATAAGAGATCAGCCCCAGCATTTT. Residues: CASSLIRDQPQHF. The rearrangement uses TRBV27 and TRBJ1-5; D call uncertain. This CDR3 is 13 amino acids long. The germline gives CDR1 MNHEY, CDR2 SMNVEV (reference sequence). V was shortened by 2 bases and J by 5 bases, with 7 bases between the two germline ends.

This clonotype was observed at least ten times. The chain uses TRBV13 and TRBJ1-3; D gene ambiguous. The CDR3 has 15 residues. Germline values: CDR1 PRHDT, CDR2 FYEKMQ (reference sequence). V lost 5 bases to trimming and J lost 0 bases, with 11 bases between them. This chain's CDR3 is CASSAGLSSGNTIYF. The CDR3 DNA sequence: TGTGCCAGCAGCGCCGGACTTAGCTCTGGAAACACCATATATTTT.

The V call is TRBV6-2 or TRBV6-3, the J call TRBJ2-2; 13 bases line up with TRBD2. The CDR3 has 15 residues. Per the germline V gene, CDR1 is MNHEY and CDR2 is SVGEGT. V lost 8 bases to trimming and J lost 7 bases; unmatched junction nucleotides: 7. In DNA, the CDR3 is TGTGCCAGCGGCCATGGACTAGCGGGGGTCGGGGAGCTGTTTTTT. It codes for CASGHGLAGVGELFF.

This clonotype occurred a few times. The rearrangement links TRBV21-1 to TRBJ2-1; the table assigns TRBD2, which was not confirmed against the DNA. TRBV21-1 is deemed a pseudogene. The CDR3 is 16 residues long. CDR3: CASSKLGQRERNEQFF. The CDR3 region has the DNA TGTGCCAGCAGCAAATTGGGGCAGCGGGAACGCAATGAGCAGTTCTTC.

Turning to this clonotype: Possible read error: a much larger clone is one base away. The chain is built from TRBV5-6 and TRBJ1-1, with unresolved D. With 1 base removed from V and 5 bases from J, the gap between germline ends came to 18 bases. Germline V gives CDR1 SGHDT, CDR2 YYEEEE. CDR3 size: 16 residues. The DNA for the CDR3 is TGTGCCAGCAGCTTGATTCGGGGTTCTGGAAAGACTGAAGCTTTCTTT. Amino acids: CASSLIRGSGKTEAFF.

Many counts were recorded for this clonotype. The chain is built from TRBV7-9 and TRBJ2-3; D is undetermined. Trimming cost V 10 bases and J 3 bases, with 5 bases left between them. Germline CDR1 and CDR2: SEHNR and FQNEAQ (reference sequence). The CDR3 has 10 residues. This CDR3 is CAIETDTQYF. For the CDR3, the DNA is TGTGCCATCGAGACAGATACGCAGTATTTT.

This clonotype has at least ten counts. This sequence joins TRBV5-1 and TRBJ2-7; 8 bases match TRBD1. The CDR3 runs to 14 residues. Trimming took 0 bases from V and 5 from J; bases not matched to a gene: 4. The germline V gene has CDR1 SGHRS and CDR2 YFSETQ. The CDR3 DNA follows: TGCGCCAGCAGCTTGGTGACAGGGGCCAACGAGCAGTACTTC. Translation: CASSLVTGANEQYF.

The chain recombines TRBV6-2 or TRBV6-3 with TRBJ1-1; 8 nucleotides match TRBD1. The trim removed 4 bases at V and 6 bases at J, leaving 4 bases unmatched. The CDR3 runs to 13 residues. The germline V gene encodes CDR1 MNHEY and CDR2 SVGEGT. As DNA, the CDR3 is TGTGCCAGCAGTTTGGACAGGGCGGCTGAAGCTTTCTTT. Its protein product is CASSLDRAAEAFF.

This clonotype was observed many times. The genes are TRBV4-3 and TRBJ2-7; D is undetermined. The CDR3 spans 15 residues. The ends were cut back, 3 bases at V and 0 bases at J, with 12 bases in the middle. Germline assignment: CDR1 LGHNA and CDR2 YSLEER. CDR3 loop: CASSHYGGSSYEQYF. The CDR3, as DNA: TGCGCCAGCAGCCACTACGGCGGTAGCTCCTACGAGCAGTACTTC.

The table lists this clonotype with many counts. The CDR3 sequence is CAIEGGGVTEAFF. DNA for the CDR3: TGTGCCATCGAGGGGGGGGGCGTCACTGAAGCTTTCTTT. The chain joins TRBV7-9 to TRBJ1-1; maybe TRBD1 (6 bases). Per the germline V gene, CDR1 is SEHNR and CDR2 is FQNEAQ (reference sequence). The CDR3 has 13 residues. Trimming took 10 bases from V and 4 from J, leaving 16 bases between them. The whole variable domain, filled in from reference TRBV7-9 and TRBJ1-1, reads DTGVSQNPRHKITKRGQNVTFRCDPISEHNRLYWYRQTLGQGPEFLTYFQNEAQLEKSRLLSDRFSAERPKGSFSTLEIQRTEQGDSAMYLCAIEGGGVTEAFFGQGTRLTVV.